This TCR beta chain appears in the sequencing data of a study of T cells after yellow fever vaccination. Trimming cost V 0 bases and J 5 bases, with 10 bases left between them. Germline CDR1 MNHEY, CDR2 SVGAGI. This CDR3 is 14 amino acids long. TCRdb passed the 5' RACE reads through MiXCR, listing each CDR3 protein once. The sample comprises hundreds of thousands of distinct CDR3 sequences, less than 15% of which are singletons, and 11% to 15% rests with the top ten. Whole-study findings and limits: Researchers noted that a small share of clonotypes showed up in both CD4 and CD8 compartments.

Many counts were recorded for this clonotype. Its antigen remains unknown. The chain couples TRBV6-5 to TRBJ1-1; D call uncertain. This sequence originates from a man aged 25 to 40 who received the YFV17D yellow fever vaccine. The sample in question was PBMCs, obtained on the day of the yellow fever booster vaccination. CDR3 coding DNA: TGTGCCAGCAGTTACTCGCTTGGAGGGACTGAAGCTTTCTTT. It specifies CASSYSLGGTEAFF.